The sequence of this T cell receptor (beta chain) was determined in a study of cytomegalovirus exposure and HLA in healthy donors. This CDR3 is 17 amino acids long. Germline V gene lookup returns CDR1 MNHEY and CDR2 SMNVEV (reference sequence). The germline V and J ends were trimmed by 0 bases and 3 bases, with 12 bases remaining between them. Primers: 60 Vbeta forward and 13 Jbeta reverse. The protocol was immunoSEQ multiplex PCR, while the TCRdb copy is restricted to in-frame clones and leaves out a portion. The sample lists about 160,000 clones, 75% to 85% seen once, with roughly 4.7% in the top ten.

Material for sequencing was PBMCs. The rearrangement uses TRBV27 and TRBJ1-6; D call uncertain. The source of this sequence is a man aged 25 to 45 in good health and CMV-seronegative. The CDR3 reads CASSLSIGEVYNSPLHF. Written as DNA, the CDR3 is TGTGCCAGCAGTTTATCGATCGGGGAAGTCTATAATTCACCCCTCCACTTT.